What follows are 26 T cell receptor beta chains derived from one specimen sequenced in a study of monozygotic twins with inflammatory bowel disease. TCRdb reprocessed the 5' RACE reads and keeps a single row for each CDR3 protein, giving no DNA. The repertoire table contains some 150,000 distinct CDR3 sequences. Sample: blood. The receptors originated from a human donor with ulcerative colitis or Crohn's disease, or a healthy co-twin of an affected twin (not recorded which).

The chain uses TRBV7-9 and TRBJ2-5; lacking DNA, the TRBD2 call made by TCRdb goes unchecked. Germline V gene lookup returns CDR1 SEHNR and CDR2 FQNEAQ (reference sequence). CDR3 length: 15 amino acids. The CDR3 sequence is CASSRQTSARETQYF.

The chain combines TRBV3-1 with TRBJ2-3. Germline CDR1 reads LGHDT; CDR2 reads YNNKEL (reference sequence). The CDR3 sequence is 16 residues long. The chain's CDR3 is CASSPWVAPSTDTQYF.

The chain uses TRBV5-1 and TRBJ2-5; TCRdb indicates TRBD1, and absent DNA this call remains unverified. The CDR3 extends over 14 amino acids. Per germline, CDR1 SGHRS and CDR2 YFSETQ. CDR3: CASRPGGGEETQYF.

The chain employs TRBV20-1 and TRBJ1-1. The CDR3 totals 15 residues. Germline V lookup: CDR1 DFQATT, CDR2 SNEGSKA (reference sequence). This CDR3 reads CSAPRRGGRKTEAFF.

V is TRBV20-1 and J is TRBJ2-5; the TRBD2 assignment by TCRdb is unverifiable without DNA. Germline CDR1 and CDR2: DFQATT and SNEGSKA (reference sequence). The CDR3 runs 15 residues. CDR3 region: CSARYVAGDPETQYF.

The rearrangement joins TRBV20-1 to TRBJ2-5; TCRdb's D call of TRBD2 is untestable without DNA. The germline CDR1 and CDR2 sequences are DFQATT and SNEGSKA (reference sequence). CDR3 size: 14 residues. The CDR3 reads CSAPGTSWVGTQYF.

CDR3 residues: CSASSSGYSYEQYF. V is TRBV20-1 and J is TRBJ2-7; the D call of TRBD2 rests on TCRdb alone, since no DNA is present to check it. The germline gives CDR1 DFQATT, CDR2 SNEGSKA (reference sequence). There are 14 residues in the CDR3.

The rearrangement uses TRBV5-1 and TRBJ2-3; no DNA is available, so the TRBD2 call from TCRdb remains unchecked. The length of the CDR3 is 14 residues. Germline loops: CDR1 SGHRS, CDR2 YFSETQ. This chain's CDR3 is CASALRAGTDTQYF.

J is TRBJ2-3 and V is TRBV4-1; no DNA is available, so the TRBD1 call from TCRdb remains unchecked. The CDR3 loop spans 15 amino acids. Per germline, CDR1 MGHRA and CDR2 YSYEKL. The CDR3 reads CASAIQGAPTDTQYF.

The V call is TRBV29-1, the J call TRBJ2-5; TCRdb's D call of TRBD1 is untestable without DNA. CDR1 is SQVTM and CDR2 is ANQGSEA in the germline V gene. The CDR3 consists of 11 residues. The CDR3 sequence is CSPREGETQYF.

The chain carries TRBV6-5 and TRBJ2-5; TCRdb proposes TRBD2, but this gene call is untestable without DNA. The CDR3 length is 12 residues. Germline-derived CDR1 and CDR2 are MNHEY and SVGAGI. The CDR3 loop is CASGGLQETQYF.

J is TRBJ2-5 and V is TRBV5-1; TCRdb's D call, TRBD2, is unchecked because there is no DNA. Looked up from germline, CDR1 is SGHRS and CDR2 is YFSETQ. This CDR3 comprises 14 residues. The CDR3 sequence: CASSSRAGQETQYF.

The CDR3 region is CASSQEWGRGETQYF. The chain carries TRBV3-1 and TRBJ2-5; lacking DNA, the TRBD1 call made by TCRdb goes unchecked. Germline lookup yields CDR1 LGHDT and CDR2 YNNKEL (reference sequence). The CDR3 extends over 15 amino acids.

The chain combines TRBV6-1 with TRBJ1-1; the TCRdb call, TRBD1, lacks DNA for checking. Germline V CDR1 and CDR2: MNHNS, SASEGT. CDR3 length: 16 residues. The CDR3 here is CASSRDRGQGGTEAFF.

This rearrangement joins TRBV12-3 or TRBV12-4 to TRBJ2-2; TCRdb proposes TRBD1, but this gene call is untestable without DNA. The CDR3 has 16 amino acids. CDR3 protein: CATLRSVAGKGGELFF.

This chain's CDR3 is CSATQGQGGETQYF. The chain uses TRBV20-1 and TRBJ2-5; TCRdb returns TRBD1, unconfirmable since there is no DNA. Germline V gene sequence: CDR1 DFQATT, CDR2 SNEGSKA (reference sequence). This CDR3 has 14 residues.

The rearrangement links TRBV28 to TRBJ2-7; there is no DNA to check the TCRdb D call of TRBD1. Germline CDR1 is MDHEN and CDR2 is SYDVKM. The CDR3 totals 14 residues. The CDR3 sequence: CASKPRTGIYEQYF.

The chain has TRBV6-5 and TRBJ2-3; no DNA is available, so the TRBD2 call from TCRdb remains unchecked. CDR1 MNHEY and CDR2 SVGAGI come from the germline V gene. This CDR3 comprises 16 residues. CDR3 sequence: CASSYSQGASTDTQYF.

The chain couples TRBV20-1 to TRBJ1-5; TCRdb's D call, TRBD1, is unchecked because there is no DNA. Germline V gene data show CDR1 as DFQATT and CDR2 as SNEGSKA (reference sequence). The CDR3 runs to 14 residues. CDR3 protein: CSAKTGARNQPQHF.

The chain links TRBV20-1 to TRBJ2-5. Germline V CDR1 and CDR2: DFQATT, SNEGSKA (reference sequence). CDR3 length: 13 residues. The CDR3 region is CSVPMGAEETQYF.

This chain connects TRBV6-1 to TRBJ2-7. The germline V gene encodes CDR1 MNHNS and CDR2 SASEGT. This CDR3 is built from 12 residues. The CDR3 region is CASSRSSYEQYF.

The V and J genes are TRBV7-9 and TRBJ2-7; checking the TCRdb D call of TRBD1 is not possible without DNA. Germline CDR1 SEHNR, CDR2 FQNEAQ (reference sequence). The length of the CDR3 is 15 residues. The CDR3 loop is CASSFAGVGSYEQYF.

The chain uses TRBV18 and TRBJ2-2; the TCRdb D gene call, TRBD1, has no DNA to confirm it. The germline CDR1 and CDR2 sequences are KGHSH and LQKENI. This CDR3 spans 15 amino acids. The CDR3 spells CASSPPGQIDGELFF. Looking up the rest from reference TRBV18 and TRBJ2-2 gives the full variable domain: NAGVMQNPRHLVRRRGQEARLRCSPMKGHSHVYWYRQLPEEGLKFMVYLQKENIIDESGMPKERFSAEFPKEGPSILRIQQVVRGDSAAYFCASSPPGQIDGELFFGEGSRLTVL.

This rearrangement joins TRBV6-5 to TRBJ1-1. The CDR3 runs to 11 residues. Germline CDR1 MNHEY, CDR2 SVGAGI. The CDR3 sequence is CASRRNTEAFF.

The chain employs TRBV7-6 and TRBJ2-7; TCRdb gives TRBD1 as the D gene, but with no DNA this cannot be confirmed. Looked up from germline, CDR1 is SGHVS and CDR2 is FNYEAQ. The CDR3 loop spans 15 amino acids. The CDR3 reads CASSGAWSVSDEQYF.

The V and J genes are TRBV5-1 and TRBJ2-2; TCRdb's assignment of TRBD1 cannot be checked, as there is no DNA. The CDR3 runs 14 residues. Germline assignment: CDR1 SGHRS and CDR2 YFSETQ. This CDR3 is CASRGQLNTGELFF.